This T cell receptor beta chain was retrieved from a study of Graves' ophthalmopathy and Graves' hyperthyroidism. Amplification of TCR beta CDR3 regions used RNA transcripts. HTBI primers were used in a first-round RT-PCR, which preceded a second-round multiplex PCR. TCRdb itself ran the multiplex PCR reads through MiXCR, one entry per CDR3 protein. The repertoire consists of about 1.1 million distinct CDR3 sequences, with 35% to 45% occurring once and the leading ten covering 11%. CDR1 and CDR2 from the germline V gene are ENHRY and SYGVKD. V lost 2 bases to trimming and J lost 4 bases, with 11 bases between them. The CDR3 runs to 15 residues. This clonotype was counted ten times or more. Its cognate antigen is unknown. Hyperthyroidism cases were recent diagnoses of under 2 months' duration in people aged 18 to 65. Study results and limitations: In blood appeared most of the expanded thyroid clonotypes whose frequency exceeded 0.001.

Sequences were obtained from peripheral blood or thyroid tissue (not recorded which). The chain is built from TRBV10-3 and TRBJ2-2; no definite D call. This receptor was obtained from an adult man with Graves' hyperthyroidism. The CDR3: CAISEVGSSTGELFF. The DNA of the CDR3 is TGTGCCATCAGTGAGGTCGGTAGCTCCACCGGGGAGCTGTTTTTT.